This TCR beta chain is from a study of blood T cell repertoires in COVID-19. Overall study: The analysed material was cDNA or gDNA that came from T cells, B-cell-depleted T cells, or PBMCs.

In the authors' methods: Estimation of nucleated cell counts was performed using reference gene primer amplification. The method was immunoSEQ multiplex PCR; TCRdb's version includes in-frame clones alone and lacks a portion of them. V, J and clone size reflect that table, while D and trimming were determined from the DNA. The sample consists of about 45,000 clones, roughly 90% of them appearing once. The ends lost 2 bases at V and 6 bases at J; junction bases unmatched: 5. Germline V lookup: CDR1 SGHRS, CDR2 YFSETQ. CDR3 length equals 14 residues. The chain combines TRBV5-1 with TRBJ2-5; 9 bases line up with TRBD2. The sequence was obtained from a human donor in a cohort sampled during active COVID-19. Source material: peripheral blood. CDR3 protein: CASSFAGGQQTQYF. The CDR3 nucleotides are TGCGCCAGCAGCTTCGCGGGGGGGCAACAGACCCAGTACTTC.